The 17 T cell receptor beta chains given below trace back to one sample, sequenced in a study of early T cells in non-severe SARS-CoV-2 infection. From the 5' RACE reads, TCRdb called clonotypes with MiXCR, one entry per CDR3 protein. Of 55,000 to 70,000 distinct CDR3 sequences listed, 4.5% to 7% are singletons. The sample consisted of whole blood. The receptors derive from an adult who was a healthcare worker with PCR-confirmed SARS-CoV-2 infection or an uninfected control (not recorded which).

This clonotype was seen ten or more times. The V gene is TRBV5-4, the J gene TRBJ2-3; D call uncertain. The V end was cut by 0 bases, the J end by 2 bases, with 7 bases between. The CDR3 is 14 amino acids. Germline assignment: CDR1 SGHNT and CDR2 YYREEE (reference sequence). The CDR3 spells CASSLGQYTDTQYF. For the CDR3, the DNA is TGTGCCAGCAGCTTGGGTCAGTACACAGATACGCAGTATTTT.

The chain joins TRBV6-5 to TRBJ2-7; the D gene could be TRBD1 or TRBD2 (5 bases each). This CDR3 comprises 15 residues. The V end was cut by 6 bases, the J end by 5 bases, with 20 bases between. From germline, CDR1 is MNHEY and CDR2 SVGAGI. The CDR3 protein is CASRYMGRTANEQYF. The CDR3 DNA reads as TGTGCCAGCAGATATATGGGACGGACGGCCAACGAGCAGTACTTC.

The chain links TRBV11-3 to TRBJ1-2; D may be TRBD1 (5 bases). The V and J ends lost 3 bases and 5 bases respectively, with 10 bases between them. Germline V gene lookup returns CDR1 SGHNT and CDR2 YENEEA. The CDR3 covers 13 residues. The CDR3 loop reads CASSLVGGYGYTF. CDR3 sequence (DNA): TGTGCCAGCAGCTTGGTGGGGGGATATGGCTACACCTTC.

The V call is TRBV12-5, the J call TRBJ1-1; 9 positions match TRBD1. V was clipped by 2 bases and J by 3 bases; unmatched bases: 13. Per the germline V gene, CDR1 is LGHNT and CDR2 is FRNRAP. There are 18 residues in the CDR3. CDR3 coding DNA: TGTGCTAGTGGTTTGAGACCTCGGGACAGGGATCAACACACTGAAGCTTTCTTT. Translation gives CASGLRPRDRDQHTEAFF. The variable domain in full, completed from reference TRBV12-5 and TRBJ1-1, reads DARVTQTPRHKVTEMGQEVTMRCQPILGHNTVFWYRQTMMQGLELLAYFRNRAPLDDSGMPKDRFSAEMPDATLATLKIQPSEPRDSAVYFCASGLRPRDRDQHTEAFFGQGTRLTVV.

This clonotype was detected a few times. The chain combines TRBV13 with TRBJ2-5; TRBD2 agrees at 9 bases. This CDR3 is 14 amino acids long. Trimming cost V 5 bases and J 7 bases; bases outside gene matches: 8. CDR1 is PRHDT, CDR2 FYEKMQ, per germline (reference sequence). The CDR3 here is CASSGTSLPGTQYF. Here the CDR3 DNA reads TGTGCCAGCAGCGGGACTAGCCTTCCCGGGACCCAGTACTTC. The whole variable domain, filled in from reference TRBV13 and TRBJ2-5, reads AAGVIQSPRHLIKEKRETATLKCYPIPRHDTVYWYQQGPGQDPQFLISFYEKMQSDKGSIPDRFSAQQFSDYHSELNMSSLELGDSALYFCASSGTSLPGTQYFGPGTRLLVL.

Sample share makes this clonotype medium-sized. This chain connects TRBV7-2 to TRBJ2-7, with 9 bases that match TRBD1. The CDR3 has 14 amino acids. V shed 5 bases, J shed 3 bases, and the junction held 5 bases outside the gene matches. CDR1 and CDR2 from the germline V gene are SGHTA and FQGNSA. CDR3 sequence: CASSGTGSFYEQYF. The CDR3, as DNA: TGTGCCAGCAGCGGGACAGGGTCATTCTACGAGCAGTACTTC.

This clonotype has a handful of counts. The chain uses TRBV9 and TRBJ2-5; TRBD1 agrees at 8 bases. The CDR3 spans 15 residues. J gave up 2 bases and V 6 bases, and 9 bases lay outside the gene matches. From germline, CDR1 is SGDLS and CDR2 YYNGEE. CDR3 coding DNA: TGTGCCAGCACCCCGGGGGACAGGCCTCAAGAGACCCAGTACTTC. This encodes CASTPGDRPQETQYF. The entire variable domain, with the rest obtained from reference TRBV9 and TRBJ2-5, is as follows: DSGVTQTPKHLITATGQRVTLRCSPRSGDLSVYWYQQSLDQGLQFLIQYYNGEERAKGNILERFSAQQFPDLHSELNLSSLELGDSALYFCASTPGDRPQETQYFGPGTRLLVL.

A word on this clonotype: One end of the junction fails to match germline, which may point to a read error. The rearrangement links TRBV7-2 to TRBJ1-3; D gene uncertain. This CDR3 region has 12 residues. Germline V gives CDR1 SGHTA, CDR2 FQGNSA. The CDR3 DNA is TGTGCCGGCAGCTTCCCTGGAAACACCATATATTTT. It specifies CAGSFPGNTIYF.

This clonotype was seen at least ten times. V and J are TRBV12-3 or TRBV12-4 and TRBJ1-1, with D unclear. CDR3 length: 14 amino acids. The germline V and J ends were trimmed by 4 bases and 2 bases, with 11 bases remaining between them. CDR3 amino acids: CASSYGLSNTEAFF. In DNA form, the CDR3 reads TGTGCCAGCAGTTACGGGCTGAGTAACACTGAAGCTTTCTTT.

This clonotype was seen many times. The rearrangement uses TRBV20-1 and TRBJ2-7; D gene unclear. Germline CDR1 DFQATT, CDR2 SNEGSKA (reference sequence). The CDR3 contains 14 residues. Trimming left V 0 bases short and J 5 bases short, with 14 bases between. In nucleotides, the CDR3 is TGCAGTGCTAGAGATCCGTCAGGTAACCACGAGCAGTACTTC. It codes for CSARDPSGNHEQYF.

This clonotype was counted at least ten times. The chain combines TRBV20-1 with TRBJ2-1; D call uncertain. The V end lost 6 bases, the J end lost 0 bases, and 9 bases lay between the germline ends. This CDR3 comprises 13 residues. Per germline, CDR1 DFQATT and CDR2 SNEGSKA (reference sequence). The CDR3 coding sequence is TGCAGTGCCAATGATCCCTCCTACAATGAGCAGTTCTTC. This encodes CSANDPSYNEQFF.

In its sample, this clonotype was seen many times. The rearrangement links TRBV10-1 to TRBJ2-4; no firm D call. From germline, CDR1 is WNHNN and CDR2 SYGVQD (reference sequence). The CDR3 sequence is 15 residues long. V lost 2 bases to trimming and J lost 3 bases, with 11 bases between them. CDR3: CASSEGLSSKNIQYF. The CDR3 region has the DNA TGCGCCAGCAGTGAGGGGCTCTCTAGCAAAAACATTCAGTACTTC.

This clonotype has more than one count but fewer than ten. For the CDR3, the DNA is TGTGCCAGCAGCCGACAGGGGAATATGAATGAGCAGTTCTTC. It yields the protein CASSRQGNMNEQFF. The chain uses TRBV3-1 and TRBJ2-1, with 8 bases fitting TRBD1. The V gene's germline CDR1 is LGHDT and CDR2 YNNKEL (reference sequence). Trimming at V came to 4 bases and at J to 7 bases, leaving 6 bases not matched to a gene. The CDR3 has 14 residues.

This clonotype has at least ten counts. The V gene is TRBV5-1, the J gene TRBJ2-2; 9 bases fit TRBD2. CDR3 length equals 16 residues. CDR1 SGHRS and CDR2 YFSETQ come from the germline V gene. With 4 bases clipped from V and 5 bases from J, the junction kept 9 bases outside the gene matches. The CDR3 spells CASSLLAGVGTGELFF. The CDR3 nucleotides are TGCGCCAGCAGCCTATTAGCGGGAGTAGGTACCGGGGAGCTGTTTTTT.

CDR3 sequence reads: CASSPPHRGTEAFF. CDR3 DNA: TGTGCCAGCAGCCCACCTCATCGGGGGACTGAAGCTTTCTTT. V usage is TRBV9 and J usage is TRBJ1-1; a weak D match, TRBD1 (5 bases). V gave up 4 bases and J gave up 5 bases, with 15 bases separating them. CDR3 length equals 14 residues. Germline V CDR1 and CDR2: SGDLS, YYNGEE.

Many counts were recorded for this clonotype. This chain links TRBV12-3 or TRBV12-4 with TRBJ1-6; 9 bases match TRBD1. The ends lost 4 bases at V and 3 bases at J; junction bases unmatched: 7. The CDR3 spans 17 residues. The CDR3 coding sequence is TGTGCCAGCAGTTCGGACAGGGGCCAAGGCTATAATTCACCCCTCCACTTT. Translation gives CASSSDRGQGYNSPLHF.

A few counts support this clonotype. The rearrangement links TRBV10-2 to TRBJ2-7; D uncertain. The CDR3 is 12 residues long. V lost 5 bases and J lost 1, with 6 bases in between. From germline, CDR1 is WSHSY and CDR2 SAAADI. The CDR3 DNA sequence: TGCGCCAGCAGTCGGGTTTCCTACGAGCAGTACTTC. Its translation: CASSRVSYEQYF.